The sequence of this TCR beta chain was determined in a study of blood T cell repertoires in COVID-19 (dated by TCRdb to the early 2020s). Turning to the overall study: Collaborator samples came from the United States, Italy and Spain and covered acute and convalescent phases of COVID-19. The material from the prospective study consisted of cDNA or gDNA derived from T cells, B-cell-depleted T cells, or PBMCs. Subjects who had been exposed to COVID-19, were actively infected with it, or had recovered from it provided the deeply sampled blood TCRbeta repertoires that made up the dataset. The repertoires were released in a freely available public database meant as a resource for research on the immune response to SARS-CoV-2. Samples came from the ongoing ImmuneRACE study (first 160 participants) plus 1,254 subjects from 6 global collaborators. Nearly every sample came with metadata listing a de-identified subject ID, COVID-19 status, age in years and sex. Where HLA class I and class II types were available, the types were taken from metadata supplied by the sample provider, not from assay-based typing. Paper-wide results and their limitations: The quantity of clinical and demographic metadata differed by source and by participant and was supplied without curation.

The sample holds a few counts of this clone. The clone's antigen remains unknown. There are no base qualities to consult, and no much larger clone falls within one base. Taken from the germline V gene (reference sequence), the CDR1 and CDR2 loops are SEHNR and FQNEAQ. The junction shows trimming of 5 bases on V and 7 bases on J, and the gene matches do not reach 5 bases of it. There are 14 amino acids in the CDR3, from cysteine to phenylalanine inclusive. The entry retains the CDR3 DNA only, 42 bases that are in frame from base 1. TCRbeta CDR3 regions were amplified from genomic DNA using the immunoSEQ Assay, a bias-controlled multiplex PCR. Per the authors' processing: Within the assay, amplification of reference gene primers was used to estimate how many nucleated cells each sample contained. To quantify the absolute abundance of each unique TCRbeta CDR3 rearrangement, sequence reads were collapsed and filtered. For each sample, productive Simpson clonality was calculated as the square root of Simpson's diversity index across productive rearrangements. TCRdb retrieved this table from immuneACCESS and kept in-frame rearrangements only. Not all clones are present; in checked studies, unresolved V genes account for under half, and no reason is known for the remainder. The V and J calls and the clone size are those of that table, but D and trimming were determined from the DNA. This sample gives roughly 160,000 clones in total; under 80% of them show up just once. The ten biggest clones cover 3% of the sample.

Each collaborating institution followed its own protocols to collect whole blood in K2EDTA tubes. Collaborator samples were shipped for TCRbeta analysis as frozen whole blood, isolated PBMCs, or DNA extracted from either sample type. The material sequenced was peripheral blood. The TCR originated in an elderly woman with acute or convalescent COVID-19. The rearranged chain carries TRBV7-9 and TRBJ2-1; 10 nucleotides in the junction match TRBD2. The nucleotide sequence is given as TGTGCCAGCAGCCACCTGACTAGCGGGAATGAGCAGTTCTTC. The translation is CASSHLTSGNEQFF.